This TCR beta chain came from a study of CD8 T cells in Susac syndrome. The RNA, about 0.5 to 1 ug, was put through reverse transcription using random hexamers. TCRdb re-called the immunoSEQ multiplex PCR reads with MiXCR, one entry per CDR3 protein. The sample has some 180,000 distinct CDR3 sequences, around 94% seen once. Diagnostic criteria defined recently for definite or probable disease were met by the Susac syndrome patients. The sample holds one count of this clonotype. The antigen remains unidentified. Study-level results: Individuals included in the TCR sequencing and HLA analysis were acknowledged by the study to be relatively few in number. The CD4+ T cell repertoire of patients with Susac syndrome showed no detectable clonal expansion.

V was trimmed by 0 bases and J by 0 bases, leaving 12 bases between them. The germline gives CDR1 PRHDT, CDR2 FYEKMQ (reference sequence). This CDR3 comprises 17 residues. V gene TRBV13 combines with J gene TRBJ2-1; tentative D call: TRBD2 (6 bases). Input material: CD4+ T cells from PBMCs. The sequence was obtained from a human donor with Susac syndrome. CDR3 nucleotide sequence: TGTGCCAGCAGCTTAGGGGGACTCGCTAGCTCCTACAATGAGCAGTTCTTC. Protein: CASSLGGLASSYNEQFF.